The rows below give T cell receptor beta chains drawn from one sample of a study of T cell repertoires in cytomegalovirus infection. MiXCR was run by TCRdb on the reads, yielding one entry per CDR3 protein. This table holds roughly 130,000 distinct CDR3 sequences, more than 7% found once. Sequencing was done on a sample of PBMCs. The receptor source for this set is a human donor in good health (CMV status not recorded). Some clones in this sample may be carry-over from other donors' samples. CDR3s include the opening cysteine and the closing phenylalanine or tryptophan. Each record gives: clone size, D gene, J gene, V gene, CDR3 protein, CDR3 DNA. The D gene is left open where the match is weak. Clone size is stated in some rows and not others, as once, few, many or a class when expanded.

many	-	TRBJ1-1	TRBV6-5	CASKATANTEAFF	TGTGCCAGCAAGGCGACTGCGAACACTGAAGCTTTCTTT
few	TRBD2	TRBJ2-7	TRBV10-3	CAAISSGALDEQYF	TGTGCCGCAATATCTAGCGGGGCCCTTGACGAGCAGTACTTC
many	TRBD1	TRBJ1-2	TRBV7-2	CASSTRDSLHGYTF	TGTGCCAGCAGCACCCGGGACAGTCTGCACGGCTACACCTTC
many	-	TRBJ1-6	TRBV7-2	CASSFIGSGEAPLHF	TGTGCCAGCAGCTTCATAGGTTCCGGAGAGGCACCCCTCCACTTT
many	TRBD1	TRBJ2-2	TRBV12-3/TRBV12-4	CASSPGQWNTGELFF	TGTGCCAGCAGTCCGGGACAGTGGAACACCGGGGAGCTGTTTTTT
many	-	TRBJ1-1	TRBV6-5	CASSYSRDTEAFF	TGTGCCAGCAGTTACTCGAGGGACACTGAAGCTTTCTTT
many	-	TRBJ1-1	TRBV7-9	CASSLTRGTAFF	TGTGCCAGCAGTTTGACTCGGGGAACAGCTTTCTTT
many	-	TRBJ2-7	TRBV28	CASSLTLAGPYEQYF	TGTGCCAGCAGTCTTACCCTTGCGGGGCCCTACGAGCAGTACTTC
-	-	TRBJ1-5	TRBV28	CASSYGDQPQHF	TGTGCCAGCAGTTATGGTGATCAGCCCCAGCATTTT
many	-	TRBJ2-7	TRBV12-3/TRBV12-4	CASSLAGTGNLRHEQYF	TGTGCCAGCAGTTTAGCGGGCACGGGGAACCTCCGGCACGAGCAGTACTTC
many	-	TRBJ2-1	TRBV6-4	CASSEAGEQFF	TGTGCCAGCAGTGAAGCGGGTGAGCAGTTCTTC
many	-	TRBJ2-1	TRBV29-1	CSVEGGPGLYNEQFF	TGCAGCGTTGAGGGAGGCCCGGGACTGTACAATGAGCAGTTCTTC
few	-	TRBJ2-5	TRBV20-1	CSARREPRAQYF	TGCAGTGCTAGACGGGAGCCTCGGGCCCAGTACTTC
many	-	TRBJ1-2	TRBV28	CASRDSYGYTF	TGTGCCAGCAGAGACAGCTATGGCTACACCTTC
many	-	TRBJ2-5	TRBV7-6	CASSPYRETQYF	TGTGCCAGCAGCCCCTACAGAGAGACCCAGTACTTC
many	-	TRBJ2-7	TRBV5-1	CASSSQGSNEQYF	TGCGCCAGCAGCTCTCAAGGGTCCAACGAGCAGTACTTC
many	-	TRBJ1-2	TRBV12-3/TRBV12-4	CASSLPDSYGYTF	TGTGCCAGCAGTTTACCGGACAGCTATGGCTACACCTTC